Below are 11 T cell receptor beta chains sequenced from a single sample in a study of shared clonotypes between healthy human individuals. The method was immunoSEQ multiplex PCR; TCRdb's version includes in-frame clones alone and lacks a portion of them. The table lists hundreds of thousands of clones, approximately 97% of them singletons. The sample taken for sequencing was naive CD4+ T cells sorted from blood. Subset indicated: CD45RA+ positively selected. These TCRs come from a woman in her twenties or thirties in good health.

In nucleotides, the CDR3 is TGTGCCAGCAATTTCGGGCAGCTGGATAACTATGGCTACACCTTC. Amino acids: CASNFGQLDNYGYTF. This sequence joins TRBV6-1 and TRBJ1-2; D unclear. With 7 bases removed from V and 1 base from J, the gap between germline ends came to 16 bases. This CDR3 has 15 amino acids. Germline V gene sequence: CDR1 MNHNS, CDR2 SASEGT.

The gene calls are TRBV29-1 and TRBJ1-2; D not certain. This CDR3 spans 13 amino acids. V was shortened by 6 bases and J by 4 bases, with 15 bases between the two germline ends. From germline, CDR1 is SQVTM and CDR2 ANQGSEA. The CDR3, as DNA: TGCAGCGTCCCAACCACAGCCGGCTATGGCTACACCTTC. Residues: CSVPTTAGYGYTF.

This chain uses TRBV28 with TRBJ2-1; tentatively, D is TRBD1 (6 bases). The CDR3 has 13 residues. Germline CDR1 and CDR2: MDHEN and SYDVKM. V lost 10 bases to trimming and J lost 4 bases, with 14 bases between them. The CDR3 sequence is CATLGQLYNEQFF. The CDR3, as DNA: TGTGCCACCCTAGGACAGCTTTACAATGAGCAGTTCTTC.

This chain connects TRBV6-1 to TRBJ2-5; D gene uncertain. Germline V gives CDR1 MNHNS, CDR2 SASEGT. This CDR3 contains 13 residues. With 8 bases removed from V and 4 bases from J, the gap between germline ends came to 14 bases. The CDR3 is CASPARLGETQYF. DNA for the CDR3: TGTGCCAGCCCCGCCAGACTCGGAGAGACCCAGTACTTC.

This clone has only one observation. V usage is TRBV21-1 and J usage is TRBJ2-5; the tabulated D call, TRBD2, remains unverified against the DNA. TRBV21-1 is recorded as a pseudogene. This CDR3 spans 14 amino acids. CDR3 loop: CASATGSFAETQYF. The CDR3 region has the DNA TGTGCCAGCGCGACGGGGTCCTTCGCGGAGACCCAGTACTTC.

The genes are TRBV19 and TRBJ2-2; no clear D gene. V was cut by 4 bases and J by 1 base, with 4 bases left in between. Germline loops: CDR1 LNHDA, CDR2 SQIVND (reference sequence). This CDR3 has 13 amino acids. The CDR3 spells CASSTGNTGELFF. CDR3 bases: TGTGCCAGTAGTACAGGGAACACCGGGGAGCTGTTTTTT.

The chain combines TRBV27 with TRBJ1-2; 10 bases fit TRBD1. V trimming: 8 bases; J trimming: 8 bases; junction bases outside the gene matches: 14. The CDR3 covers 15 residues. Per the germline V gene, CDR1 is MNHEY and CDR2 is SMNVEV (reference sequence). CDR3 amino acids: CASPSRGQGIGGYTF. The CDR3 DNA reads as TGTGCCAGCCCATCGCGGGGACAGGGGATAGGGGGCTACACCTTC.

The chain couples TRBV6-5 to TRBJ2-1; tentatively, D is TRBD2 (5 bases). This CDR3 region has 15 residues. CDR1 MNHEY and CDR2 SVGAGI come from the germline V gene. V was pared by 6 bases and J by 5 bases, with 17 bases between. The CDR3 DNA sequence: TGTGCCAGCAGGTCAGCCAGCGGAGCCCACAATGAGCAGTTCTTC. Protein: CASRSASGAHNEQFF.

The CDR3 DNA sequence: TGTGCCACCCGGGACACAAGCACAGATACGCAGTATTTT. Translating gives CATRDTSTDTQYF. The chain links TRBV19 to TRBJ2-3; D may be TRBD1 (6 bases). V was cut by 10 bases and J by 0 bases, with 11 bases left in between. Germline V CDR1 and CDR2: LNHDA, SQIVND (reference sequence). The CDR3 runs to 13 residues.

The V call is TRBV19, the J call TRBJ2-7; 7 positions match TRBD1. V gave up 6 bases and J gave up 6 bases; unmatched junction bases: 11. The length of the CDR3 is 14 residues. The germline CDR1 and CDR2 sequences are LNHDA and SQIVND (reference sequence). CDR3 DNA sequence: TGTGCCAGTAGGGATCAGGGGGACGTTGGCGAGCAGTACTTC. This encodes CASRDQGDVGEQYF.

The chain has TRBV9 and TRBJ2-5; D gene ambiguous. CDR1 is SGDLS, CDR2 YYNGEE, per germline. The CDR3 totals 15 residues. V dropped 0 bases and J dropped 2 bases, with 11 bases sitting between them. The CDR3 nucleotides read TGTGCCAGCAGCGTAGAAGGCAGTGAGCAAGAGACCCAGTACTTC. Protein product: CASSVEGSEQETQYF.